This entry describes one T cell receptor (beta chain). What it recognizes is unknown. V gave up 5 bases and J gave up 4 bases, with 23 bases separating them. The CDR3 extends over 18 amino acids. Germline-derived CDR1 and CDR2 are MNHNY and SVGAGI (reference sequence). TCRdb's table, derived via immunoSEQ multiplex PCR, lists solely in-frame clones and lacks some. The data show 40,000 or so clones, with roughly 72% seen just once and about 10% held by the top ten. Subsequent to a culture period of about nine days, CD4+ T cells were isolated. Two-dose vaccination with either BNT162b2 or mRNA-1273 was given to the participants. Nucleocapsid antibodies were negative in the vaccine recipients, who had never had SARS-CoV-2 infection. This sample is drawn from a study of vaccination effects on CD4 cells after COVID-19. Study as a whole: Antigen-specific CD4+ T cells were first expanded with viral peptide pools by the ViraFEST assay and only then sequenced. Study-wide results and limits: The study dataset contains few convalescent patients and includes no early post-infection timepoints.

V and J are TRBV6-6 and TRBJ2-2, with D possibly TRBD2 on 5 matching bases. The TCR originated in a human donor who received a COVID-19 vaccine. The sample was CD4+ T cells from PBMCs cultured without peptide, taken after COVID-19 vaccination. The chain's CDR3 is CASSRFVTSAEITGELFF. CDR3 DNA sequence: TGTGCCAGCAGTCGATTCGTAACATCAGCGGAAATCACCGGGGAGCTGTTTTTT.